The clone carrying this T cell receptor beta chain came up a few times. V was trimmed by 7 bases and J by 1 base, leaving 16 bases between them. Germline CDR1 reads MDHEN; CDR2 reads SYDVKM. This CDR3 region has 15 residues. Data came from immunoSEQ multiplex PCR; TCRdb stores just in-frame clones and leaves some out. The sample holds over 200,000 clones, about nine tenths seen once. These data come from a study of blood T cell repertoires in COVID-19. Study overall: Italy, Spain and the United States were the sources of the convalescent and acute COVID-19 samples. PBMCs, B-cell-depleted T cells, or T cells were the source of the cDNA or gDNA that made up the material.

This rearrangement joins TRBV28 to TRBJ1-1; D is ambiguous. The clonotype comes from a man aged 40-55 years who had recovered from COVID-19. The sample consisted of peripheral blood. CDR3 coding DNA: TGTGCCAGCATGAGGGCAACAAATACGAACACTGAAGCTTTCTTT. Amino acid sequence: CASMRATNTNTEAFF. Supplemented by reference TRBV28 and TRBJ1-1, the full variable domain reads DVKVTQSSRYLVKRTGEKVFLECVQDMDHENMFWYRQDPGLGLRLIYFSYDVKMKEKGDIPEGYSVSREKKERFSLILESASTNQTSMYLCASMRATNTNTEAFFGQGTRLTVV.